The clone carrying this T cell receptor (beta chain) was detected ten times or more. Its antigen is as yet unknown. Investigators amplified TCR beta CDR3 regions from RNA transcripts. Second-round multiplex PCR came after a first-round RT-PCR that employed HTBI primers. TCRdb reprocessed the multiplex PCR reads via MiXCR and lists one record per CDR3 protein. The profile shows some 400,000 distinct CDR3 sequences, around 18% of them singletons. The data were obtained in a study of Graves' ophthalmopathy and Graves' hyperthyroidism. Overall study results and limits: It was with around 71% sensitivity and just under 75% specificity that the model predicted ophthalmopathy progression.

V lost 3 bases, J lost 0 bases, and 6 bases lay in between. The CDR3 consists of 14 residues. Per germline, CDR1 MNHNS and CDR2 SASEGT. This clonotype was sampled from a woman younger than 35 with Graves' ophthalmopathy. The chain links TRBV6-1 to TRBJ1-3; no reliable D call. The material sequenced was peripheral blood. The CDR3 is CASSDGSSGNTIYF. The CDR3 DNA reads TGTGCCAGCAGTGACGGAAGCTCTGGAAACACCATATATTTT.